The sequence of this T cell receptor (beta chain) was determined in a study of cytomegalovirus exposure and HLA in healthy donors. On the study more broadly: The use of the same platform for the 95 to 150 validation repertoires and the 550 to 700 first-cohort repertoires was reported by a later analysis. Study results and caveats: Across donors, most TCRs were seen rarely, yet some public ones were widespread. The tendency of first-cohort TCR clusters to co-occur in the roughly 130 validation repertoires was the finding of a later analysis. In vitro checks showed that a few CMV-associated chains really do target CMV antigens.

The assay was immunoSEQ multiplex PCR, and TCRdb's table has in-frame clones only and misses some. Here the sample spans 200,000 or so clones, more than 80% being singletons. Germline CDR1 reads MGHRA; CDR2 reads YSYEKL. V lost 0 bases to trimming and J lost 0 bases, with 12 bases between them. The CDR3 spans 17 residues. In regard to this clone: No antigen is known for it.

This chain links TRBV4-1 with TRBJ2-1, with D uncertain. Sequenced input: PBMCs. The origin of this receptor is a man between 18 and 35 years old in good health and CMV-seropositive. CDR3 sequence reads: CASSQDLSSSSYNEQFF. CDR3 coding DNA: TGCGCCAGCAGCCAAGATCTGAGCTCAAGCTCCTACAATGAGCAGTTCTTC.